The sample holds many counts of the clone carrying this TCR beta chain. After removal of 1 base from V and 0 bases from J, the junction contained 3 bases not matched to a gene. The CDR3 sequence is 15 residues long. Germline CDR1 SGHTA, CDR2 FQGNSA. The data originate from a study of CD8 T cells in ankylosing spondylitis. Each CDR3 protein is one row after TCRdb ran MiXCR on the 5' RACE reads. Of tens of thousands of distinct CDR3 sequences listed, 6.2% were seen once; the top ten hold roughly 4.8%. The specimen sequenced was synovial fluid, either unsorted or a sorted T cell fraction (not recorded which). This clonotype was sampled from a male donor with ankylosing spondylitis. The chain employs TRBV7-2 and TRBJ2-7, with TRBD2 matching 7 bases. CDR3 region: CASSLVAGTSYEQYF. The CDR3 DNA is TGTGCCAGCAGCTTAGTAGCGGGCACCTCCTACGAGCAGTACTTC.